This T cell receptor beta chain was obtained from a study of blood T cell repertoires in COVID-19 (dated by TCRdb to the early 2020s). With regard to the full study: Samples from collaborators originated in the United States, Italy and Spain and spanned both the acute and convalescent phases of COVID-19. The material from the prospective study consisted of cDNA or gDNA derived from T cells, B-cell-depleted T cells, or PBMCs. Deeply sampled blood TCRbeta repertoires from subjects exposed to, actively infected with, or recovered from COVID-19 were included in the dataset. The repertoires were released in a freely available public database intended as a resource for research on the immune response to SARS-CoV-2. Samples were obtained from the ongoing ImmuneRACE study (first 160 participants) and from 1,254 subjects provided by 6 global collaborators. The sample metadata nearly always contained a de-identified subject ID, COVID-19 status, age in years and sex. Where available, HLA class I and class II types were taken from metadata supplied by the sample provider and were not determined by assay-based typing. Results and caveats for the whole study, not just this receptor: Clinical and demographic metadata were provided uncurated, with the amount varying by source and participant.

The immunoSEQ Assay, a bias-controlled multiplex PCR, was used to amplify TCRbeta CDR3 regions from genomic DNA. The original methods were these. The number of nucleated cells in each sample was estimated from the amplification of reference gene primers within the assay. To quantify the absolute abundance of each unique TCRbeta CDR3 rearrangement, sequence reads were collapsed and filtered. Productive Simpson clonality was computed per sample as the square root of Simpson's diversity index over productive rearrangements. TCRdb re-hosts the immuneACCESS table, in-frame sequences only. Its copies lack some clones; in the studies checked, an unresolved V gene accounts for under half of them, and the cause for the rest is not known. V and J calls and clone size come straight from that table; D and trimming were deduced from the DNA. The sample yields roughly 390,000 clones; 87% were counted once. Around 9.3% of the sample is taken by the ten largest.

This clone was observed once. The target of this receptor is not known. Nothing much larger sits one base from this clone, and base qualities are not available. One collaborating source in Seattle enrolled patients during active infection and followed them longitudinally through the course of disease. Whole blood was collected in K2EDTA tubes by collaborating institutions according to the institutions' own protocols. Collaborator samples were shipped for TCRbeta analysis as frozen whole blood, isolated PBMCs, or DNA extracted from either sample type. For this chain, trimming is 9 bases at the V end and 4 bases at the J end, and the number of junction bases without a gene match is 6. Measured from the cysteine to the phenylalanine, the CDR3 is 13 residues long. The read is trimmed to its CDR3 DNA, 39 bases read in frame from base 1. From a lookup of the germline V gene, CDR1 and CDR2 are ENHRY and SYGVKD.

The sequence was collected from a woman aged 30 to 39 with COVID-19, enrolled during active disease. What was sequenced was peripheral blood. The sequence is built from TRBV10-3 and TRBJ2-7, with 10 central nucleotides matching TRBD1. The CDR3: CAMGGTGDYEQYF. The sequenced DNA is TGTGCCATGGGGGGGACAGGGGATTACGAGCAGTACTTC.